The 32 T cell receptor beta chains in this list originate from one sample, sequenced in a study of blood T cell repertoires in COVID-19. Some clones are missing from TCRdb's copy, which holds only in-frame ones; the method was immunoSEQ multiplex PCR. Of about 190,000 clones in the sample, 84% were seen once. What was sequenced was peripheral blood. The receptors were sampled from a woman aged 70-85 years with active or convalescent COVID-19.

The genes are TRBV14 and TRBJ2-4; D is possibly TRBD1 (6 bases). Germline-derived CDR1 and CDR2 are SGHDN and FVKESK. The CDR3 covers 17 residues. Trimming left V 0 bases short and J 0 bases short, with 12 bases between. This chain's CDR3 is CASSQERQGLAKNIQYF. DNA for the CDR3: TGTGCCAGCAGCCAAGAGCGTCAGGGGCTAGCCAAAAACATTCAGTACTTC.

The chain is built from TRBV19 and TRBJ1-5, with 9 bases matching TRBD1. Germline V lookup: CDR1 LNHDA, CDR2 SQIVND (reference sequence). Trimming took 2 bases from V and 4 from J; bases not matched to a gene: 3. This CDR3 spans 15 amino acids. The CDR3 is CASSIRTGDNQPQHF. For the CDR3, the DNA is TGTGCCAGTAGTATACGGACAGGGGATAATCAGCCCCAGCATTTT.

The chain links TRBV5-4 to TRBJ2-1; D remains ambiguous. Germline CDR1 reads SGHNT; CDR2 reads YYREEE (reference sequence). V shed 6 bases and J shed 1 base, with 8 bases lying between them. This CDR3 has 13 amino acids. The CDR3 coding sequence is TGTGCCAGCAATCAGCGTTCCTACAATGAGCAGTTCTTC. Protein: CASNQRSYNEQFF.

This rearrangement joins TRBV7-3 to TRBJ1-6; TRBD1 aligns across 8 bases. Germline CDR1 SGHTA, CDR2 FQGTGA. V shed 5 bases and J 9 bases; nucleotides not matched to a gene: 12. The CDR3 extends over 16 amino acids. Here the CDR3 DNA reads TGTGCCAGCAGCCTATACTCCCACAGGGGGGGTTCACCCCTCCACTTT. Translating gives CASSLYSHRGGSPLHF. The full variable domain, with the rest looked up from reference TRBV7-3 and TRBJ1-6, is GAGVSQTPSNKVTEKGKYVELRCDPISGHTALYWYRQSLGQGPEFLIYFQGTGAADDSGLPNDRFFAVRPEGSVSTLKIQRTERGDSAVYLCASSLYSHRGGSPLHFGNGTRLTVT.

This clone was detected only a few times. The J gene is TRBJ2-1, the V gene TRBV27, with TRBD1 matching 8 bases. The length of the CDR3 is 14 residues. V gave up 5 bases and J gave up 9 bases; unmatched junction bases: 9. CDR1 MNHEY and CDR2 SMNVEV come from the germline V gene (reference sequence). CDR3 DNA: TGTGCCAGCAGTCCTAGGACAGGGTTCAGTGAGCAGTTCTTC. Translation: CASSPRTGFSEQFF.

The rearrangement joins TRBV6-5 to TRBJ2-1; a possible D gene is TRBD2 (5 bases). The CDR3 contains 12 residues. V was pared by 7 bases and J by 4 bases, with 8 bases between. Germline CDR1 MNHEY, CDR2 SVGAGI. The CDR3 region is CASTRGYNEQFF. The CDR3 DNA follows: TGTGCCAGCACCCGAGGGTACAATGAGCAGTTCTTC.

V usage is TRBV7-3 and J usage is TRBJ2-7; 9 positions agree with TRBD2. V dropped 6 bases and J dropped 0; count of bases not matched to a gene: 0. CDR1 SGHTA and CDR2 FQGTGA come from the germline V gene. The CDR3 runs to 13 residues. CDR3 sequence (DNA): TGTGCCAGCAGTAGCGGGAGCTCCTACGAGCAGTACTTC. The encoded protein is CASSSGSSYEQYF. The full variable domain, completed using reference TRBV7-3 and TRBJ2-7, is GAGVSQTPSNKVTEKGKYVELRCDPISGHTALYWYRQSLGQGPEFLIYFQGTGAADDSGLPNDRFFAVRPEGSVSTLKIQRTERGDSAVYLCASSSGSSYEQYFGPGTRLTVT.

The chain recombines TRBV13 with TRBJ2-7, with TRBD1 as a possible D gene (6 bases). Per germline, CDR1 PRHDT and CDR2 FYEKMQ (reference sequence). This CDR3 contains 14 residues. V dropped 6 bases and J dropped 0 bases, with 12 bases sitting between them. CDR3 nucleotides: TGTGCCAGCAGGACAGGCGGTACCTCCTACGAGCAGTACTTC. Amino acid sequence: CASRTGGTSYEQYF. Combining the CDR3 with reference TRBV13 and TRBJ2-7 gives the whole variable domain AAGVIQSPRHLIKEKRETATLKCYPIPRHDTVYWYQQGPGQDPQFLISFYEKMQSDKGSIPDRFSAQQFSDYHSELNMSSLELGDSALYFCASRTGGTSYEQYFGPGTRLTVT.

This sequence joins TRBV5-1 and TRBJ2-1; 7 nucleotides line up with TRBD2. The CDR3 length is 23 residues. Germline loops: CDR1 SGHRS, CDR2 YFSETQ. Germline trimming cut 4 bases from V and 5 bases from J; bases unmatched to any gene: 33. The CDR3 is CASSPLIGEGTKLSGIGDNEQFF. Written as DNA, the CDR3 is TGCGCCAGCAGCCCTCTTATTGGGGAGGGGACCAAACTGAGCGGGATAGGGGACAATGAGCAGTTCTTC.

The CDR3, as DNA: TGCAGTGCTGGGACAGGAGGGACCCAGTACTTC. Translating it yields CSAGTGGTQYF. This rearrangement joins TRBV20-1 to TRBJ2-5, with TRBD1 identical over 8 bases. The trim removed 5 bases at V and 7 bases at J, leaving 3 bases unmatched. Looked up from germline, CDR1 is DFQATT and CDR2 is SNEGSKA (reference sequence). There are 11 residues in the CDR3.

The rearrangement joins TRBV9 to TRBJ2-3; tentatively, D is TRBD2 (6 bases). Germline V gene sequence: CDR1 SGDLS, CDR2 YYNGEE. The CDR3 covers 16 residues. The V gene lost 4 bases and the J gene lost 2 bases, with 17 bases spanning the gap. The CDR3 here is CASSPLQRAPTDTQYF. In DNA form, the CDR3 reads TGTGCCAGCAGCCCCCTTCAGCGGGCGCCCACAGATACGCAGTATTTT.

Of note for this clone: This sample also contains other DNA sequences that code for the same CDR3. The chain carries TRBV11-2 and TRBJ2-7; D is unresolved. This CDR3 is built from 12 residues. Germline assignment: CDR1 SGHAT and CDR2 FQNNGV. V lost 6 bases and J lost 1, with 7 bases in between. This chain's CDR3 is CASSPLSYEQYF. The CDR3 nucleotides read TGTGCCAGCAGTCCTTTATCCTACGAGCAGTACTTC. Variable domain in full (rest from reference TRBV11-2 and TRBJ2-7): EAGVAQSPRYKIIEKRQSVAFWCNPISGHATLYWYQQILGQGPKLLIQFQNNGVVDDSQLPKDRFSAERLKGVDSTLKIQPAKLEDSAVYLCASSPLSYEQYFGPGTRLTVT.

V gene TRBV7-2 combines with J gene TRBJ2-2; TRBD1 matches at 9 bases. The CDR3 consists of 16 residues. Germline CDR1 SGHTA, CDR2 FQGNSA. V shed 4 bases and J 6 bases; nucleotides not matched to a gene: 9. CDR3 region: CASSSGTGIVAGELFF. For the CDR3, the DNA is TGTGCCAGCAGCTCCGGGACAGGGATCGTCGCCGGGGAGCTGTTTTTT.

The V gene is TRBV7-8, the J gene TRBJ1-5; tentatively, D is TRBD1 (6 bases). This CDR3 comprises 17 residues. Deletions cut 5 bases from V and 4 bases from J, with 21 bases between. From germline, CDR1 is SGHVS and CDR2 FQNEAQ. As DNA, the CDR3 is TGTGCCAGCAGCCCACCCTTTTACCGGGACAAAAATCAGCCCCAGCATTTT. It codes for CASSPPFYRDKNQPQHF.

The chain has TRBV9 and TRBJ2-1; 11 nucleotides align to TRBD2. Germline lookup yields CDR1 SGDLS and CDR2 YYNGEE. CDR3 size: 15 residues. V shed 6 bases, J shed 1 base, and the junction held 3 bases outside the gene matches. In nucleotides, the CDR3 is TGTGCCAGCACCCGACTAGCGGGGTCCTACAATGAGCAGTTCTTC. It encodes CASTRLAGSYNEQFF.

The chain has TRBV30 and TRBJ1-6; 8 nucleotides align to TRBD1. The CDR3 has 16 amino acids. Trimming cost V 0 bases and J 2 bases; bases outside gene matches: 3. Germline CDR1 reads GTSNPN; CDR2 reads SVGIG (reference sequence). The CDR3: CAWSVTGGPYNSPLHF. In nucleotides, the CDR3 is TGTGCCTGGAGTGTAACAGGGGGTCCCTATAATTCACCCCTCCACTTT.

This sequence joins TRBV29-1 and TRBJ2-2; the D gene is possibly TRBD1 (6 bases). V was cut by 6 bases and J by 5 bases, with 16 bases left in between. The CDR3 spans 14 residues. Per germline, CDR1 SQVTM and CDR2 ANQGSEA. CDR3 DNA: TGCAGCGTAGCTACCGGGACACTTACCGGGGAGCTGTTTTTT. Its protein product is CSVATGTLTGELFF.

This clone was recorded once. The J gene is TRBJ2-7, the V gene TRBV11-2; possibly TRBD1 for D (5 bases). Germline V CDR1 and CDR2: SGHAT, FQNNGV. The CDR3 loop spans 13 amino acids. V dropped 1 base and J dropped 4 bases, with 8 bases sitting between them. This chain's CDR3 is CASSLARVYEQYF. CDR3 nucleotide sequence: TGTGCCAGCAGCTTAGCCAGGGTATACGAGCAGTACTTC.

The chain carries TRBV7-9 and TRBJ2-3, with D perhaps matching TRBD1 (6 bases). Germline V gives CDR1 SEHNR, CDR2 FQNEAQ (reference sequence). V was pared by 1 base and J by 0 bases, with 8 bases between. The CDR3 length is 15 residues. The CDR3 loop reads CASSLDQGSTDTQYF. The CDR3 DNA sequence: TGTGCCAGCAGCTTAGATCAGGGGAGCACAGATACGCAGTATTTT.

Turning to this clone: Other DNA variants within this sample encode the same CDR3. The J gene is TRBJ2-2, the V gene TRBV7-3; a weak D match, TRBD2 (6 bases). CDR1 and CDR2 from the germline V gene are SGHTA and FQGTGA. The CDR3 contains 14 residues. Trimming stripped 2 bases from V and 4 bases from J, with 8 bases between. CDR3 coding DNA: TGTGCCAGCAGCTTAGGGCGGGGCACCGGGGAGCTGTTTTTT. Translated: CASSLGRGTGELFF.

V is TRBV14 and J is TRBJ2-7, with 10 positions matching TRBD2. This CDR3 is 14 amino acids long. Germline CDR1 is SGHDN and CDR2 is FVKESK. J was trimmed by 3 bases and V by 4 bases; bases with no gene match: 3. The CDR3 DNA is TGTGCCAGCAGCCGACTAGCGGGCTTCTACGAGCAGTACTTC. Protein: CASSRLAGFYEQYF. Variable domain in full (rest from reference TRBV14 and TRBJ2-7): EAGVTQFPSHSVIEKGQTVTLRCDPISGHDNLYWYRRVMGKEIKFLLHFVKESKQDESGMPNNRFLAERTGGTYSTLKVQPAELEDSGVYFCASSRLAGFYEQYFGPGTRLTVT.

This sequence joins TRBV6-5 and TRBJ2-5, with 11 bases matching TRBD2. The germline CDR1 and CDR2 sequences are MNHEY and SVGAGI. This CDR3 is 15 amino acids long. J gave up 2 bases and V 2 bases, and 1 base lay outside the gene matches. The CDR3 DNA reads as TGTGCCAGCAGTTACACTAGCGGGAGACAAGAGACCCAGTACTTC. The encoded protein is CASSYTSGRQETQYF.

This clone was detected only a few times. The rearrangement uses TRBV4-2 and TRBJ2-2; 7 bases align to TRBD2. The CDR3 covers 19 residues. The germline gives CDR1 LGHNA, CDR2 YNFKEQ. V trimming: 1 base; J trimming: 0 bases; junction bases outside the gene matches: 11. CDR3 in DNA: TGTGCCAGCAGCCAAGTAAGGCAAGCGGGACTTGCGAACACCGGGGAGCTGTTTTTT. The encoded protein is CASSQVRQAGLANTGELFF.

The chain uses TRBV29-1 and TRBJ2-1; 13 bases are shared with TRBD2. Germline CDR1 reads SQVTM; CDR2 reads ANQGSEA. V was clipped by 1 base and J by 5 bases; unmatched bases: 2. The CDR3 is made up of 15 amino acids. The CDR3, as DNA: TGCAGCGTTGAAGGGGGACTAGCGGGACACAATGAGCAGTTCTTC. It codes for CSVEGGLAGHNEQFF.

In this sample, this clone turned up once. The chain is built from TRBV28 and TRBJ1-5; TRBD1 matches at 7 bases. CDR1 and CDR2 (germline): MDHEN, SYDVKM. This CDR3 comprises 14 residues. V gave up 6 bases and J gave up 3 bases; unmatched junction bases: 5. This chain's CDR3 is CASSNRGPNQPQHF. The CDR3 region has the DNA TGTGCCAGCAGCAACAGGGGACCCAATCAGCCCCAGCATTTT.

V usage is TRBV2 and J usage is TRBJ1-2, with 9 nucleotides matching TRBD1. CDR3 length: 14 residues. Germline values: CDR1 SNHLY, CDR2 FYNNEI. The J segment lost 4 bases and the V segment lost 5 bases, leaving 5 bases of the junction unmatched. CDR3 nucleotides: TGTGCCAGCAGTTCCCTGACAGGGGGCTATGGCTACACCTTC. It translates to CASSSLTGGYGYTF. The full variable domain, in which reference TRBV2 and TRBJ1-2 provide the parts outside the CDR3, is EPEVTQTPSHQVTQMGQEVILRCVPISNHLYFYWYRQILGQKVEFLVSFYNNEISEKSEIFDDQFSVERPDGSNFTLKIRSTKLEDSAMYFCASSSLTGGYGYTFGSGTRLTVV.

The gene calls are TRBV7-9 and TRBJ1-6, with D unclear. Germline V gives CDR1 SEHNR, CDR2 FQNEAQ (reference sequence). The V gene lost 5 bases and the J gene lost 5 bases, with 16 bases spanning the gap. The length of the CDR3 is 16 residues. This CDR3 is CASSAGWFPNNSPLHF. The CDR3, as DNA: TGTGCCAGCAGCGCGGGGTGGTTCCCCAATAATTCACCCCTCCACTTT.

The chain couples TRBV7-6 to TRBJ2-7; tentatively, D is TRBD1 (5 bases). Per germline, CDR1 SGHVS and CDR2 FNYEAQ. This CDR3 has 15 residues. V dropped 1 base and J dropped 5 bases, with 15 bases sitting between them. The CDR3 loop is CASSLGAGMGNEQYF. CDR3 nucleotides: TGTGCCAGCAGCTTAGGCGCAGGGATGGGGAACGAGCAGTACTTC.

CDR3 region: CASSIGDRGDQPQHF. The CDR3 DNA is TGTGCCAGTAGTATAGGGGACAGGGGAGATCAGCCCCAGCATTTT. This rearrangement joins TRBV19 to TRBJ1-5, with 10 bases matching TRBD1. Trimming at V came to 1 base and at J to 5 bases, leaving 2 bases not matched to a gene. Germline loops: CDR1 LNHDA, CDR2 SQIVND (reference sequence). The CDR3 is 15 residues long.

The chain employs TRBV2 and TRBJ2-2; 10 bases align to TRBD2. The V and J ends lost 2 bases and 6 bases, in that order; junction bases with no gene match: 3. The CDR3 covers 15 residues. Per the germline V gene, CDR1 is SNHLY and CDR2 is FYNNEI. The CDR3 loop reads CASSELAGVSGELFF. CDR3 DNA sequence: TGTGCCAGCAGTGAACTAGCGGGAGTCTCCGGGGAGCTGTTTTTT.

This clone was seen a few times. The chain couples TRBV9 to TRBJ2-2, with 8 bases matching TRBD2. The CDR3 is 16 amino acids. V shed 4 bases and J 4 bases; nucleotides not matched to a gene: 9. CDR1 and CDR2 (germline): SGDLS, YYNGEE. The CDR3 loop reads CASSPAGTRSTGELFF. CDR3 sequence (DNA): TGTGCCAGCAGCCCCGCCGGGACTAGAAGCACCGGGGAGCTGTTTTTT.

The genes are TRBV29-1 and TRBJ2-7; 7 nucleotides align to TRBD1. The V segment lost 5 bases and the J segment 2 bases; nucleotides outside the gene matches: 6. The CDR3 is 13 amino acids. Per germline, CDR1 SQVTM and CDR2 ANQGSEA. The CDR3, as DNA: TGCAGCGTTCGGACAGGACCGACCTACGAGCAGTACTTC. It codes for CSVRTGPTYEQYF.